One sample yielded the 25 T cell receptor beta chains listed below, sequenced in a study of T cells in Graves' hyperthyroidism and ophthalmopathy. TCR beta CDR3 regions were amplified from RNA. With the HTBI primer set, the TCR CDR3 went through a first round of RT-PCR. TCRdb re-analysed the multiplex PCR reads in MiXCR, keeping a single row per CDR3 protein. The sample holds over 700,000 distinct CDR3 sequences; under 20% are singletons and the top ten take approximately 15%. The sequenced material came from blood. Every receptor here comes from a woman in her forties or fifties with Graves' hyperthyroidism that later progressed to Graves' ophthalmopathy.

There are many counts of this clonotype. The chain recombines TRBV3-1 with TRBJ1-1; D remains unclear. CDR3 length: 14 residues. V was pared by 0 bases and J by 4 bases, with 9 bases between. The germline V gene encodes CDR1 LGHDT and CDR2 YNNKEL (reference sequence). The CDR3 coding sequence is TGTGCCAGCAGCCAAGATACACGTTCCACTGAAGCTTTCTTT. The encoded protein is CASSQDTRSTEAFF.

This clonotype was detected only a few times. V gene TRBV27 combines with J gene TRBJ2-1; D not resolved. This CDR3 spans 12 amino acids. Germline assignment: CDR1 MNHEY and CDR2 SMNVEV (reference sequence). Between the trimmed V and J ends, which lost 4 bases and 5 bases, there was a span of 6 bases. The CDR3 DNA reads TGTGCCAGCAGTTACACAAACAATGAGCAGTTCTTC. Translating it yields CASSYTNNEQFF.

This clonotype was observed a handful of times. V is TRBV2 and J is TRBJ2-1; TRBD2 matches 9 bases. V shed 7 bases, J shed 4 bases, and the junction held 14 bases outside the gene matches. This CDR3 is built from 17 residues. Germline V gives CDR1 SNHLY, CDR2 FYNNEI. This chain's CDR3 is CASMARRAGGLYNEQFF. The CDR3 coding sequence is TGTGCCAGCATGGCCCGCCGGGCGGGGGGGTTGTACAATGAGCAGTTCTTC.

This clonotype was picked up many times. The chain joins TRBV2 to TRBJ1-2; D remains ambiguous. Germline-derived CDR1 and CDR2 are SNHLY and FYNNEI. The ends were cut back, 3 bases at V and 4 bases at J, with 15 bases in the middle. The CDR3 length is 15 residues. In DNA form, the CDR3 reads TGTGCCAGCAGTGAGGTTGAAGTTGGAGTCTATGGCTACACCTTC. Protein: CASSEVEVGVYGYTF.

In its sample, this clonotype was seen many times. The genes are TRBV30 and TRBJ2-3; D unclear. Germline CDR1 is GTSNPN and CDR2 is SVGIG (reference sequence). The CDR3 is made up of 15 amino acids. Trimming cost V 1 base and J 0 bases, with 11 bases left between them. The CDR3 here is CAWSDGKTSTDTQYF. DNA of the CDR3: TGTGCCTGGAGTGACGGCAAAACTAGCACAGATACGCAGTATTTT.

This clonotype was seen at least ten times. The chain has TRBV7-9 and TRBJ2-1, with 9 bases matching TRBD1. The CDR3 consists of 16 residues. The trim removed 6 bases at V and 6 bases at J, leaving 12 bases unmatched. Germline V gene lookup returns CDR1 SEHNR and CDR2 FQNEAQ (reference sequence). DNA for the CDR3: TGTGCCAGCAGTCCTACAGGGGGCGAACTTATCAATGAGCAGTTCTTC. Translated: CASSPTGGELINEQFF. The full variable domain, its missing parts supplied by reference TRBV7-9 and TRBJ2-1, is DTGVSQNPRHKITKRGQNVTFRCDPISEHNRLYWYRQTLGQGPEFLTYFQNEAQLEKSRLLSDRFSAERPKGSFSTLEIQRTEQGDSAMYLCASSPTGGELINEQFFGPGTRLTVL.

The genes are TRBV6-2 or TRBV6-3 and TRBJ2-3, with 13 bases that match TRBD2. CDR1 and CDR2 from the germline V gene are MNHEY and SVGEGT. V shed 2 bases, J shed 4 bases, and the junction held 3 bases outside the gene matches. The CDR3 has 16 residues. The CDR3: CASSYAGLAGADTQYF. Written as DNA, the CDR3 is TGTGCCAGCAGTTACGCCGGACTAGCGGGGGCAGATACGCAGTATTTT.

This clonotype showed up just a few times. V and J are TRBV15 and TRBJ1-2; TRBD1 is a possible D gene (5 bases). This CDR3 is built from 15 residues. The V end lost 1 base, the J end lost 6 bases, and 15 bases lay between the germline ends. The germline V gene encodes CDR1 LNHNV and CDR2 YYDKDF (reference sequence). CDR3 coding DNA: TGTGCCACCAGCAGAGTGGGGGAACGATTGCATGGCTACACCTTC. Translation gives CATSRVGERLHGYTF. The variable domain in full, with the rest retrieved from reference TRBV15 and TRBJ1-2, is DAMVIQNPRYQVTQFGKPVTLSCSQTLNHNVMYWYQQKSSQAPKLLFHYYDKDFNNEADTPDNFQSRRPNTSFCFLDIRSPGLGDTAMYLCATSRVGERLHGYTFGSGTRLTVV.

This clonotype was detected many times. The rearrangement joins TRBV12-3 or TRBV12-4 to TRBJ2-7; D not certain. The ends were cut back, 3 bases at V and 6 bases at J, with 18 bases in the middle. The CDR3 extends over 15 amino acids. Here the CDR3 reads CASSFRSVAGSEQYF. The DNA for the CDR3 is TGTGCCAGCAGTTTTAGGTCAGTAGCAGGTTCCGAGCAGTACTTC.

The rearrangement uses TRBV9 and TRBJ1-5; D not resolved. The CDR3 extends over 17 amino acids. The germline gives CDR1 SGDLS, CDR2 YYNGEE. Trimming took 4 bases from V and 3 from J, leaving 20 bases between them. CDR3 region: CASSRLPSFNDNQPQHF. The CDR3 region has the DNA TGTGCCAGCAGCCGCCTGCCTTCCTTCAACGACAATCAGCCCCAGCATTTT. Complete variable domain (other parts from reference TRBV9 and TRBJ1-5): DSGVTQTPKHLITATGQRVTLRCSPRSGDLSVYWYQQSLDQGLQFLIQYYNGEERAKGNILERFSAQQFPDLHSELNLSSLELGDSALYFCASSRLPSFNDNQPQHFGDGTRLSIL.

The CDR3 loop is CASSSRRGVSYEQYF. In DNA, the CDR3 is TGTGCCAGCAGCTCCCGGCGGGGGGTCTCCTACGAGCAGTACTTC. The rearrangement uses TRBV5-4 and TRBJ2-7; 8 nucleotides match TRBD2. Per the germline V gene, CDR1 is SGHNT and CDR2 is YYREEE (reference sequence). The CDR3 extends over 15 amino acids. Trimming removed 3 bases from V and 0 bases from J; junction bases left unmatched: 5.

This clonotype was recorded many times. This chain joins TRBV27 and TRBJ1-1; possibly TRBD1 for D (6 bases). V lost 6 bases to trimming and J lost 2 bases, with 16 bases between them. The CDR3 extends over 15 amino acids. From germline, CDR1 is MNHEY and CDR2 SMNVEV (reference sequence). CDR3 sequence reads: CASRDSGGENTEAFF. In nucleotides, the CDR3 is TGTGCCAGCAGGGACTCTGGGGGCGAAAACACTGAAGCTTTCTTT.

The table lists this clonotype with many counts. This chain uses TRBV3-1 with TRBJ1-1, with D possibly matching TRBD1 (6 bases). The CDR3 loop spans 14 amino acids. Germline loops: CDR1 LGHDT, CDR2 YNNKEL (reference sequence). V gave up 2 bases and J gave up 3 bases, with 10 bases separating them. As DNA, the CDR3 is TGTGCCAGCAGCCAAAGTGCAGGGGACACTGAAGCTTTCTTT. It specifies CASSQSAGDTEAFF.

In the case of this clonotype: Germline is not matched at one junction end, which may reflect a read error. The rearrangement uses TRBV3-1 and TRBJ1-2; D call uncertain. The CDR3 contains 11 residues. From germline, CDR1 is LGHDT and CDR2 YNNKEL (reference sequence). Here the CDR3 DNA reads TGTGCCAGCAACCAAGACTTGGGCTACACCTTC. Its translation: CASNQDLGYTF.

There are a few counts of this clonotype. This chain connects TRBV12-3 or TRBV12-4 to TRBJ1-1; no clear D. The length of the CDR3 is 9 residues. Deletions cut 8 bases from V and 11 bases from J, with 9 bases between. The CDR3, as DNA: TGTGCCAGCGAGCCCCCGGCTTTCTTT. Translating it yields CASEPPAFF.

This clonotype was found a few times. This rearrangement joins TRBV7-2 to TRBJ2-5; no clear D. Trimming pared 1 base from V and 5 bases from J, leaving 14 bases between. Looked up from germline, CDR1 is SGHTA and CDR2 is FQGNSA. There are 15 residues in the CDR3. The CDR3 region is CASSLGTQTRETQYF. The CDR3 DNA is TGTGCCAGCAGCTTAGGTACCCAAACTCGGGAGACCCAGTACTTC. Based on the CDR3 plus reference TRBV7-2 and TRBJ2-5, the full variable domain is GAGVSQSPSNKVTEKGKDVELRCDPISGHTALYWYRQSLGQGLEFLIYFQGNSAPDKSGLPSDRFSAERTGGSVSTLTIQRTQQEDSAVYLCASSLGTQTRETQYFGPGTRLLVL.

V and J are TRBV29-1 and TRBJ1-1, with TRBD1 identical over 9 bases. Germline V gene sequence: CDR1 SQVTM, CDR2 ANQGSEA. The CDR3 sequence is 13 residues long. With 6 bases clipped from V and 3 bases from J, the junction kept 5 bases outside the gene matches. The CDR3: CSVQTGGHTEAFF. CDR3 coding DNA: TGCAGCGTACAAACAGGGGGCCACACTGAAGCTTTCTTT. Variable domain in full (rest from reference TRBV29-1 and TRBJ1-1): SAVISQKPSRDICQRGTSLTIQCQVDSQVTMMFWYRQQPGQSLTLIATANQGSEATYESGFVIDKFPISRPNLTFSTLTVSNMSPEDSSIYLCSVQTGGHTEAFFGQGTRLTVV.

This clonotype was detected many times. V and J are TRBV18 and TRBJ1-2; perhaps TRBD1 as D (5 bases). The CDR3 contains 13 residues. The ends were cut back, 2 bases at V and 6 bases at J, with 10 bases in the middle. Germline CDR1 is KGHSH and CDR2 is LQKENI. For the CDR3, the DNA is TGTGCCAGCTCACCATATGGGGCCCATGGCTACACCTTC. Amino acids: CASSPYGAHGYTF.

The V and J genes are TRBV20-1 and TRBJ2-1; unclear D gene. From germline, CDR1 is DFQATT and CDR2 SNEGSKA (reference sequence). V was cut by 2 bases and J by 6 bases, with 8 bases left in between. This CDR3 is built from 12 residues. Here the CDR3 reads CSARKGSNEQFF. The DNA for the CDR3 is TGCAGTGCTAGAAAAGGGTCCAATGAGCAGTTCTTC.

This clonotype was recorded many times. The chain employs TRBV2 and TRBJ2-1; 11 nucleotides align to TRBD2. The ends lost 2 bases at V and 7 bases at J; junction bases unmatched: 4. Germline V gives CDR1 SNHLY, CDR2 FYNNEI. The CDR3 totals 15 residues. The CDR3 spells CASSELAGGGNEQFF. The CDR3 bases are TGTGCCAGCAGTGAACTAGCGGGGGGAGGAAATGAGCAGTTCTTC. The full variable domain, completed using reference TRBV2 and TRBJ2-1, is EPEVTQTPSHQVTQMGQEVILRCVPISNHLYFYWYRQILGQKVEFLVSFYNNEISEKSEIFDDQFSVERPDGSNFTLKIRSTKLEDSAMYFCASSELAGGGNEQFFGPGTRLTVL.

This chain uses TRBV7-2 with TRBJ1-1; D is undetermined. With 3 bases removed from V and 8 bases from J, the gap between germline ends came to 10 bases. The V gene's germline CDR1 is SGHTA and CDR2 FQGNSA. CDR3 size: 12 residues. The CDR3 sequence is CASSFINTEAFF. The CDR3 DNA reads as TGTGCCAGCAGCTTTATAAATACCGAAGCTTTCTTT.

The chain carries TRBV11-2 and TRBJ1-4; D perhaps matches TRBD1 (5 bases). Between the trimmed V and J ends, which lost 0 bases and 5 bases, there was a span of 13 bases. The CDR3 has 16 amino acids. Germline V gives CDR1 SGHAT, CDR2 FQNNGV. The CDR3 DNA reads as TGTGCCAGCAGCTTAGATCTCAGGGCAGGCAATGAAAAACTGTTTTTT. Encoded protein: CASSLDLRAGNEKLFF.

In its sample, this clonotype was seen many times. The gene calls are TRBV2 and TRBJ2-7; D call uncertain. V was shortened by 6 bases and J by 3 bases, with 9 bases between the two germline ends. This CDR3 spans 12 amino acids. Germline CDR1 is SNHLY and CDR2 is FYNNEI. The CDR3 protein is CASSPPRYEQYF. The CDR3 region has the DNA TGTGCCAGCAGCCCCCCCCGCTACGAGCAGTACTTC.

The rearrangement uses TRBV4-2 and TRBJ2-3; D possibly corresponds to TRBD2 (6 bases). V was pared by 6 bases and J by 5 bases, with 12 bases between. The germline V gene has CDR1 LGHNA and CDR2 YNFKEQ. The CDR3 length is 13 residues. CDR3 DNA sequence: TGTGCCAGCAGTCTGCAGGAGGGAGATACGCAGTATTTT. This gives the protein CASSLQEGDTQYF.

The V call is TRBV12-3 or TRBV12-4, the J call TRBJ1-4; 9 bases line up with TRBD1. The CDR3 sequence is 16 residues long. With V trimmed by 6 bases and J by 7 bases, 12 bases remained unmatched. CDR3: CASRRNTGGEGEKLFF. Written as DNA, the CDR3 is TGTGCCAGCAGGAGAAATACAGGGGGCGAAGGTGAAAAACTGTTTTTT.